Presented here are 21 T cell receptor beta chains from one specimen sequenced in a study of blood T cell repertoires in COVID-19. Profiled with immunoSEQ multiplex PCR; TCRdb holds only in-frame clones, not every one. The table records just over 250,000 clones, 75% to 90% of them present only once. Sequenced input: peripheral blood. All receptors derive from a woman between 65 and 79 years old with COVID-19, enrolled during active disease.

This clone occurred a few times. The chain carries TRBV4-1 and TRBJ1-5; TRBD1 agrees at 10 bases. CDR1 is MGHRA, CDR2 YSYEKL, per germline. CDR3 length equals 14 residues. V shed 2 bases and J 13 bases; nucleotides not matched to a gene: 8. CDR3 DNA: TGCGCCAGCAGCCAACGACAGGGGGCGAATCAGCAGCATTTT. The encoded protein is CASSQRQGANQQHF.

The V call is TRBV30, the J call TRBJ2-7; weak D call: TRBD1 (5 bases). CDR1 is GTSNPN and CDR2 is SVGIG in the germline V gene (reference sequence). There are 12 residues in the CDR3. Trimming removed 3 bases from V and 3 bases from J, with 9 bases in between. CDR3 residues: CAWRQDNYEQYF. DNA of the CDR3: TGTGCCTGGAGACAGGATAACTACGAGCAGTACTTC.

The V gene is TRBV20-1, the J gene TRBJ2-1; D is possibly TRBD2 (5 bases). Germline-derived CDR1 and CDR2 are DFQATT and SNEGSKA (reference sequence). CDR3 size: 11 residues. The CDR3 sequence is CSWRFEGEQFF. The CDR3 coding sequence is TGCAGCTGGAGGTTTGAGGGTGAGCAGTTCTTC.

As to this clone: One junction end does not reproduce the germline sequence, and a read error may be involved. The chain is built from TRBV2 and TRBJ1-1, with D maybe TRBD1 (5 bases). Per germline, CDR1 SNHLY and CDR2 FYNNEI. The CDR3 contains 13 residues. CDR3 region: CASSGRQNAEAFF. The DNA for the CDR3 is TGTGCCAGCAGTGGTCGACAGAACGCTGAAGCTTTCTTT.

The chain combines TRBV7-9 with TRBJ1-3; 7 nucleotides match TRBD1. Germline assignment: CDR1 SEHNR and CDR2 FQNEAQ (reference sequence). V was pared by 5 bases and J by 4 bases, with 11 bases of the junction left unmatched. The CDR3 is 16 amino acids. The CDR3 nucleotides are TGTGCCAGCAGCGCGGACAGGCTCCTTGGCGGAAACACCATATATTTT. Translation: CASSADRLLGGNTIYF.

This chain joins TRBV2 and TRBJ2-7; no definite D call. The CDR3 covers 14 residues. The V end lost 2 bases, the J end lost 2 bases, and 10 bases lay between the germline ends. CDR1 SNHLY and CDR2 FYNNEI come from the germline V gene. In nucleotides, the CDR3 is TGTGCCAGCAGTGAAACCTTCGAGGCCTACGAGCAGTACTTC. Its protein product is CASSETFEAYEQYF.

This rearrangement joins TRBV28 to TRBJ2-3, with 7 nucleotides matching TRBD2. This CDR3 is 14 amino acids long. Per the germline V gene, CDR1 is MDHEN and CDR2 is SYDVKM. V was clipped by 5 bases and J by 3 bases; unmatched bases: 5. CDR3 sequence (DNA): TGTGCCAGCAGTCAATGGGGAGGGACAGATACGCAGTATTTT. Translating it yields CASSQWGGTDTQYF.

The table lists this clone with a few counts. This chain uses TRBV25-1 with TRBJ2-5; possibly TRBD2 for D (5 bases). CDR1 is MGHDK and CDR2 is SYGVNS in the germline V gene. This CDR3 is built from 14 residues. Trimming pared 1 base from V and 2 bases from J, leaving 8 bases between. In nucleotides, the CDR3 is TGTGCCAGCAGTGAATTGGGGAGTCAAGAGACCCAGTACTTC. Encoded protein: CASSELGSQETQYF.

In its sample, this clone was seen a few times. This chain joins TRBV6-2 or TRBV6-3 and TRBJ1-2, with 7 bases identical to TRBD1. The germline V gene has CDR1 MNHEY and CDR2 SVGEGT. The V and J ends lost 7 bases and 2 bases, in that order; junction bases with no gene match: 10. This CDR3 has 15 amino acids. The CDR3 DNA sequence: TGTGCCAGCATCCCGTACCGGGACAGCAACTATGGCTACACCTTC. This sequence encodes CASIPYRDSNYGYTF.

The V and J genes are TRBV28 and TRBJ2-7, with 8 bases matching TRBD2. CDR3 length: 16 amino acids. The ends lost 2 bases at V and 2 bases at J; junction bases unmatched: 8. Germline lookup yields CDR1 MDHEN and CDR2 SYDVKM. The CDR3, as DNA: TGTGCCAGCAGTTTAAGTAGCGGGATGTCCCCCTACGAGCAGTACTTC. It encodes CASSLSSGMSPYEQYF.

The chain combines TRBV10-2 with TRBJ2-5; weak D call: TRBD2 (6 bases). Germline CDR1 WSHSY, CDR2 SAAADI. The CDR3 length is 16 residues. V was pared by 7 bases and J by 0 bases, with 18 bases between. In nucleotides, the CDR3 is TGCGCCAGCACGGAGGGATTTAAAGGGTACCAAGAGACCCAGTACTTC. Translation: CASTEGFKGYQETQYF.

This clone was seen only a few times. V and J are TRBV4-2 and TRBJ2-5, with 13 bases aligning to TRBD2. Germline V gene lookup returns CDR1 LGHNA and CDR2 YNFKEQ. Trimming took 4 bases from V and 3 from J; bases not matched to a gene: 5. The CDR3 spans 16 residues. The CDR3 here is CASSRGLAGVEETQYF. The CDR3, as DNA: TGTGCCAGCAGCCGCGGACTAGCGGGAGTGGAAGAGACCCAGTACTTC.

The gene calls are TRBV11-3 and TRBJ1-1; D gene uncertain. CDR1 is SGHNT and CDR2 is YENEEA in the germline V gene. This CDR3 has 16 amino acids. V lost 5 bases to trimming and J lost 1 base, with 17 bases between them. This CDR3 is CASSPSRGRRNTEAFF. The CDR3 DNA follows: TGTGCCAGCAGCCCGAGCCGCGGGCGGAGGAACACTGAAGCTTTCTTT. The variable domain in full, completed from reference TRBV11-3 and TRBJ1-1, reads EAGVVQSPRYKIIEKKQPVAFWCNPISGHNTLYWYLQNLGQGPELLIRYENEEAVDDSQLPKDRFSAERLKGVDSTLKIQPAELGDSAVYLCASSPSRGRRNTEAFFGQGTRLTVV.

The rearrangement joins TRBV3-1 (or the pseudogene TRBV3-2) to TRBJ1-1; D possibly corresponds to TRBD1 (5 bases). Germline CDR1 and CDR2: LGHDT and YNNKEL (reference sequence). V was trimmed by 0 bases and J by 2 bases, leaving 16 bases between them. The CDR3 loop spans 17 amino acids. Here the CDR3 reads CASSQDWGTDVNTEAFF. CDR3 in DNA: TGTGCCAGCAGCCAAGATTGGGGCACGGACGTAAACACTGAAGCTTTCTTT.

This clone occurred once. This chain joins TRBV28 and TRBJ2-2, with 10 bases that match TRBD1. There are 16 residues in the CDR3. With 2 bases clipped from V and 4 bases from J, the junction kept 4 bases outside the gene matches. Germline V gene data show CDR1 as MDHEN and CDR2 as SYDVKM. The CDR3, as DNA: TGTGCCAGCAGTTTACCGGGACAGGGGAGCACCGGGGAGCTGTTTTTT. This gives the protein CASSLPGQGSTGELFF.

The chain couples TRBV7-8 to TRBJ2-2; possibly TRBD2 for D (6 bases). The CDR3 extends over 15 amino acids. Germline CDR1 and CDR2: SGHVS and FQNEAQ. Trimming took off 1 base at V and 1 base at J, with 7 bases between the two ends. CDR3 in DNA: TGTGCCAGCAGCTTAGGGCGGGGGAACACCGGGGAGCTGTTTTTT. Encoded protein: CASSLGRGNTGELFF.

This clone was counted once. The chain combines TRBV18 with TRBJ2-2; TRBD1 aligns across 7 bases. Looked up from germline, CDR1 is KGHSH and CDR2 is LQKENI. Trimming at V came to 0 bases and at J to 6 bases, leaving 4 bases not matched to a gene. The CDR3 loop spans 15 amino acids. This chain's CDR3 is CASSPPRQGPGELFF. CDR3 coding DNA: TGTGCCAGCTCACCACCGAGACAGGGTCCCGGGGAGCTGTTTTTT.

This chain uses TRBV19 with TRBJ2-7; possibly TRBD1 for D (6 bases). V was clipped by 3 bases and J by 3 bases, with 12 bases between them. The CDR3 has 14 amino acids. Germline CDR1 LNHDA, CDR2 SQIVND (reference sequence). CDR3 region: CASSIRGQSYEQYF. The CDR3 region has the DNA TGTGCCAGTAGTATTCGGGGACAAAGCTACGAGCAGTACTTC.

The DNA for the CDR3 is TGTGCCAGCAGCCCGGACGGACACAATCAGCCCCAGCATTTT. This encodes CASSPDGHNQPQHF. The genes are TRBV5-5 and TRBJ1-5; D may be TRBD1 (5 bases). Trimming took 4 bases from V and 3 from J, leaving 11 bases between them. This CDR3 contains 14 residues. Germline CDR1 and CDR2: SGHKS and YYEKEE (reference sequence). Drawing the rest from reference TRBV5-5 and TRBJ1-5, the complete variable domain is DAGVTQSPTHLIKTRGQQVTLRCSPISGHKSVSWYQQVLGQGPQFIFQYYEKEERGRGNFPDRFSARQFPNYSSELNVNALLLGDSALYLCASSPDGHNQPQHFGDGTRLSIL.

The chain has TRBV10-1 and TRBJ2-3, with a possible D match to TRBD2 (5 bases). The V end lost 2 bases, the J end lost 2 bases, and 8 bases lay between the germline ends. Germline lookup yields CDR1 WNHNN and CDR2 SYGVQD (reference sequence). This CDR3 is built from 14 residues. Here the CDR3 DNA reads TGCGCCAGCAGTGAGCAGCGGCTCACAGATACGCAGTATTTT. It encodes CASSEQRLTDTQYF.

The CDR3 loop reads CASSFGLEGYNEQFF. CDR3 nucleotide sequence: TGTGCCAGCAGTTTCGGTCTTGAGGGATACAATGAGCAGTTCTTC. The chain combines TRBV6-6 with TRBJ2-1; tentatively, D is TRBD2 (5 bases). Germline V gene lookup returns CDR1 MNHNY and CDR2 SVGAGI (reference sequence). There are 15 residues in the CDR3. With 4 bases removed from V and 4 bases from J, the gap between germline ends came to 14 bases.